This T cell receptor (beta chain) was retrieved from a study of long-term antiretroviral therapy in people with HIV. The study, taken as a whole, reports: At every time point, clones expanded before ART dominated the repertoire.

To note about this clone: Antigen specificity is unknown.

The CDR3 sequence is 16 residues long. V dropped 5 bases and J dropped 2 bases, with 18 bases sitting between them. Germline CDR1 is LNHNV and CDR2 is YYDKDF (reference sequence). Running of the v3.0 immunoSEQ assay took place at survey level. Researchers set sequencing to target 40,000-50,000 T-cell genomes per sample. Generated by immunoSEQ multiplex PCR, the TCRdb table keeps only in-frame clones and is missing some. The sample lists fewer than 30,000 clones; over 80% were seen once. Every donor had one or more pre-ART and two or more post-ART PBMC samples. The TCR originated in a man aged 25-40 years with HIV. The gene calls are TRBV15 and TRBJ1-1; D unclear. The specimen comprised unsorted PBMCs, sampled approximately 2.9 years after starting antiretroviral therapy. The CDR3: CATSQRRTVPNTEAFF. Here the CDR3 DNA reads TGTGCCACCAGCCAGAGGAGGACGGTACCAAACACTGAAGCTTTCTTT.